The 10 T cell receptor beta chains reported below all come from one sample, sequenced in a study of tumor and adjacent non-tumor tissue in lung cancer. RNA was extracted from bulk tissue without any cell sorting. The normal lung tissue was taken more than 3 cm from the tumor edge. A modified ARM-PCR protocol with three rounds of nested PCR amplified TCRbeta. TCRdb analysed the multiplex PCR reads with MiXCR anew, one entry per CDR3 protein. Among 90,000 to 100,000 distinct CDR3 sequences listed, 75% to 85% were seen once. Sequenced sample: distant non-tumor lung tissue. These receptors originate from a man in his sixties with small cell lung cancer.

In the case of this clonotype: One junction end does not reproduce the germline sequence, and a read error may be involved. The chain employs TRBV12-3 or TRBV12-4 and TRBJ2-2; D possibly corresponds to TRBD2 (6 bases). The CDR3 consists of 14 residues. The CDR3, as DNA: TGTTCCAGTAGTAAGACGGAGGGCCCCGGGGAGCTGTTTTTT. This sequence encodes CSSSKTEGPGELFF.

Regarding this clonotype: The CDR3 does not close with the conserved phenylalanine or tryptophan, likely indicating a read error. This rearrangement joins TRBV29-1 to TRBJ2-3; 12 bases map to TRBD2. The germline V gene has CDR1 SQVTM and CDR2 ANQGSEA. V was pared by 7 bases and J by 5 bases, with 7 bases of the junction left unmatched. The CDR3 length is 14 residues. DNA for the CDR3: TGCAGCGGGACTAGCGGGACTGTACAAGATACGCAGTATTCT. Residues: CSGTSGTVQDTQYS.

The CDR3, as DNA: TGTGCCATCCGGAGGAGGGACAGCGACGAAACTTTCTTT. Encoded protein: CAIRRRDSDETFF. The rearrangement joins TRBV10-3 to TRBJ1-1; TRBD1 agrees at 7 bases. CDR1 is ENHRY, CDR2 SYGVKD, per germline. The CDR3 loop spans 13 amino acids. The J segment lost 12 bases and the V segment lost 8 bases, leaving 15 bases of the junction unmatched.

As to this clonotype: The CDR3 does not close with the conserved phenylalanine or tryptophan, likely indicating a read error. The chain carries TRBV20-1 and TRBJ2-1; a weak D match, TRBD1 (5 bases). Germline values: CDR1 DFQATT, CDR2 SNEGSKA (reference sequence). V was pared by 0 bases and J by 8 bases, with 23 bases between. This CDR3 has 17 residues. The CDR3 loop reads CSARDLGASSLGDEQFL. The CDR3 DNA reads TGCAGTGCTAGAGATCTAGGGGCCAGTTCCCTCGGCGATGAGCAGTTCCTC.

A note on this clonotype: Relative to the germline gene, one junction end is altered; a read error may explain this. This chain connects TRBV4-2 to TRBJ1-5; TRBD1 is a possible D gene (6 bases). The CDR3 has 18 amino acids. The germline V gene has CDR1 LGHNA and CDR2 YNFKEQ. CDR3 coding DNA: TGTGCCAGCAGCCGAGGGGGTTTTAGTGGTATTAGCAATCAGCCCCAGGATTTT. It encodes CASSRGGFSGISNQPQDF.

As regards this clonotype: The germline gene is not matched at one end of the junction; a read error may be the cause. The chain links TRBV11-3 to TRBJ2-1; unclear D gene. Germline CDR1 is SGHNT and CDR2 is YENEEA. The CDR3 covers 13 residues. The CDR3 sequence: CANSTRNEDEQFF. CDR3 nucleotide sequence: TGCGCCAACAGCACAAGGAATGAGGATGAGCAGTTCTTC.

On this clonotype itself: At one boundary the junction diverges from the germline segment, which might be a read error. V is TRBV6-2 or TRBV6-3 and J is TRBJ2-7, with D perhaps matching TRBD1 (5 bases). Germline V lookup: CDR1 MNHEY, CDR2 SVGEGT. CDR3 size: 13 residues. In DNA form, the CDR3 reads TGTGCCAGCAGATGGGGCAGTTCCTACGAGCAGTCCTTC. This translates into CASRWGSSYEQSF.

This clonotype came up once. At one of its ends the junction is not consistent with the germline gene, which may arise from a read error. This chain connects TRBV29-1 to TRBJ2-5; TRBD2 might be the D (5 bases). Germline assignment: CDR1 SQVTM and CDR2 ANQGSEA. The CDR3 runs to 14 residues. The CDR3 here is CSVEDVTGLETHYF. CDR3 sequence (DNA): TGCAGCGTTGAAGATGTGACCGGACTGGAGACCCACTACTTC.

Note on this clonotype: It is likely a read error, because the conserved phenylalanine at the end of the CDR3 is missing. This CDR3 is CNARGPGLAGVNSYNEQFY. The CDR3 DNA reads as TGCAATGCTAGGGGCCCGGGACTAGCGGGAGTGAATTCCTACAATGAGCAGTTCTAC. The V call is TRBV20-1, the J call TRBJ2-1; 14 nucleotides line up with TRBD2. The CDR3 extends over 19 amino acids. Germline V CDR1 and CDR2: DFQATT, SNEGSKA (reference sequence).

The CDR3 sequence: CASSTETGSPEQFF. The CDR3 DNA follows: TGTGCCAGCAGTACCGAGACAGGATCCCCAGAGCAGTTCTTC. The J gene is TRBJ2-1, the V gene TRBV6-5; D may be TRBD1 (6 bases). The V and J ends lost 5 bases and 10 bases respectively, with 18 bases between them. In germline, CDR1 is MNHEY, CDR2 SVGAGI. The CDR3 length is 14 residues.